The source of this T cell receptor (beta chain) is a study of OX40 agonist ivuxolimab in advanced cancers. Study in general: Among those enrolled, mean age was approximately 62 years (range roughly 23 to 90) and about 79% were male. Partial responses occurred in Three dose-escalation patients, one with hepatocellular carcinoma and two with cutaneous melanoma.

The germline gives CDR1 MNHEY, CDR2 SVGAGI. The CDR3 contains 15 residues. Trimming left V 5 bases short and J 9 bases short, with 20 bases between. Study outcomes and limitations: With doses of 0.1-3.0 mg/kg, partial responders showed among the lowest clonal expansion.

For this clone: Its antigen remains unidentified.

Repertoires were generated with immunoSEQ multiplex PCR, while TCRdb's copy carries only in-frame clones and drops some. The sample consists of 80,000 or so clones, roughly 91% of them appearing once. This TCR was recovered from an adult with an advanced solid tumor such as melanoma, head and neck, liver or kidney cancer. The sequenced sample was CD4+ or CD8+ T cells sorted from blood, obtained in a trial of the OX40 agonist ivuxolimab. The chain uses TRBV6-5 and TRBJ1-5; D is undetermined. CDR3 bases: TGTGCCAGCAGTCCCCTTCCCAGGCCAGTTGGGCCCCAGCATTTT. Its protein is CASSPLPRPVGPQHF.